This T cell receptor beta chain is from a study of T cell changes during pregnancy in multiple sclerosis. Only in-frame clones appear in the TCRdb table, and some are missing; sequencing was by immunoSEQ multiplex PCR. Here the sample spans more than 25,000 clones, 91% being singletons. Germline-derived CDR1 and CDR2 are MNHEY and SMNVEV (reference sequence). With 4 bases removed from V and 8 bases from J, the gap between germline ends came to 16 bases. The CDR3 has 14 amino acids. The sequenced sample was CD8+ T cells from peripheral blood mononuclear cells, obtained in the second trimester of pregnancy. This rearrangement joins TRBV27 to TRBJ2-3; perhaps TRBD2 as D (6 bases). The receptor was derived from a female donor in good health, enrolled as a control in a pregnancy study. The CDR3 DNA reads TGTGCCAGCAGTTCCGGGACTCAGCCAGTTACGCAGTATTTT. Translating it yields CASSSGTQPVTQYF.